This TCR beta chain was retrieved from a study of blood T cells in healthy people across ages. Overall study results and limits: Diversity was higher, and naive CD4+ cells more numerous, in long-lived donors than in aged donors. Changes in expanded clonotypes were possibly confounded, as the CMV status of donors was unknown.

The CDR3 has 13 residues. V was shortened by 5 bases and J by 5 bases, with 10 bases between the two germline ends. CDR1 and CDR2 (germline): SGHTA, FQGNSA. This clonotype was seen many times. As yet, its antigen is unknown. Then a second PCR, running roughly 7 to 11 cycles, was carried out with a sample-barcoded 5' primer and a J-beta primer mix. TCRdb analysed the 5' RACE reads with MiXCR anew, one entry per CDR3 protein. Of 1.5 million to 2 million distinct CDR3 sequences in the sample, 28% were seen once. The TCR originated in a woman younger than 45 in good health. The chain uses TRBV7-2 and TRBJ1-5; the D gene is possibly TRBD1 (6 bases). Material: blood. The CDR3 bases are TGTGCCAGCAGCCCAAGGGGGGATCAGCCCCAGCATTTT. This sequence encodes CASSPRGDQPQHF.